Below, one T cell receptor (beta chain) is given with its context. Generated by immunoSEQ multiplex PCR, the TCRdb table keeps only in-frame clones and is missing some. The sample has 2 million to 2.5 million clones, about 95% seen once. This specimen comes from a study of shared clonotypes between healthy human individuals. This CDR3 has 19 residues. V dropped 0 bases and J dropped 0; count of bases not matched to a gene: 10. Germline V lookup: CDR1 SGHNT, CDR2 YYREEE (reference sequence). Terminally differentiated effector memory CD45RA+ cells were excluded by CCR7 positive selection of CD45RO-negative cells.

This receptor was taken from a man aged 18 to 30 in good health. The sample consisted of naive CD8+ T cells sorted from blood. V gene TRBV5-4 combines with J gene TRBJ2-2; the match to TRBD2 covers 8 bases. CDR3 nucleotide sequence: TGTGCCAGCAGCTTGGGAATCGGACTAGCAGCCGCGAACACCGGGGAGCTGTTTTTT. Its translation is CASSLGIGLAAANTGELFF.